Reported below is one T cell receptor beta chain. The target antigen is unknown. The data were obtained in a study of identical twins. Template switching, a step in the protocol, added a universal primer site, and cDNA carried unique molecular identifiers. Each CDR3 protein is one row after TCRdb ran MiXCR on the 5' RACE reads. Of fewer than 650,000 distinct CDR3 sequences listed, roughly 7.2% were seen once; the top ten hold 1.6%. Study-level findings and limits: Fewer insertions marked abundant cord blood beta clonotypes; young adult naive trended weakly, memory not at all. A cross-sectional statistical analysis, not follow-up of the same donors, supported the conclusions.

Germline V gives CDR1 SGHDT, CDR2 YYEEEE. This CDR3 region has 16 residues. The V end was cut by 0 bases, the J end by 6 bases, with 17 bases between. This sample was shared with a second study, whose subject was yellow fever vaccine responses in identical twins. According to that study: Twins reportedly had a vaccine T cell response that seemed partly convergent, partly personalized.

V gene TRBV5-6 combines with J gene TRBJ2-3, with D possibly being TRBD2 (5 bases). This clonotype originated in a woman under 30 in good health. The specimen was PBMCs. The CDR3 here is CASSLDWRAEWDTQYF. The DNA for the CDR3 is TGTGCCAGCAGCTTGGATTGGCGGGCCGAGTGGGATACGCAGTATTTT. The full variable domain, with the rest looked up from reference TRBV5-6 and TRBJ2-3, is DAGVTQSPTHLIKTRGQQVTLRCSPKSGHDTVSWYQQALGQGPQFIFQYYEEEERQRGNFPDRFSGHQFPNYSSELNVNALLLGDSALYLCASSLDWRAEWDTQYFGPGTRLTVL.